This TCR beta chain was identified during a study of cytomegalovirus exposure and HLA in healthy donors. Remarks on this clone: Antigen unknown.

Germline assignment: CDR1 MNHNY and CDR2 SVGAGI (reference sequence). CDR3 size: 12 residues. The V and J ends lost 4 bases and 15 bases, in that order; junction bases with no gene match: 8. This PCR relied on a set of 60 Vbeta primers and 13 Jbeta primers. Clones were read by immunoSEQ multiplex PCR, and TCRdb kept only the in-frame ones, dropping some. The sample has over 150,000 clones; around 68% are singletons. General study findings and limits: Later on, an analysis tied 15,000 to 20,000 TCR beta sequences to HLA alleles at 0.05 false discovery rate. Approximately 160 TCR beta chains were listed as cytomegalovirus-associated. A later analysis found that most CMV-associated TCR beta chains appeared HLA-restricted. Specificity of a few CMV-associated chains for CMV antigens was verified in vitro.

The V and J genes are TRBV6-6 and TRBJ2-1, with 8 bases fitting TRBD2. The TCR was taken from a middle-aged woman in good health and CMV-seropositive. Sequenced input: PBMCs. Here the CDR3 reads CASSLPGTSPFF. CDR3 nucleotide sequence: TGTGCCAGCAGTTTACCCGGGACTAGTCCGTTCTTC.